This T cell receptor (beta chain) stems from a study of T cell responses to AZD1222 COVID-19 vaccine. As concerns this clone: No antigen is known for it.

Overall study findings and caveats: Just a handful of AZD1222 recipients tested seropositive at baseline.

TCRdb keeps only in-frame clones here, not all; method: immunoSEQ multiplex PCR. The profile covers around 75,000 clones, with approximately 89% appearing a single time and approximately 11% taken by the ten largest. The CDR3 length is 14 residues. The junction had 5 bases not matched to a gene; V was cut back by 5 bases and J by 6 bases. From germline, CDR1 is LGHDT and CDR2 YNNKEL (reference sequence). The TCR originated in an adult who received the MenACWY meningococcal vaccine as a control. The rearrangement uses TRBV3-1 (or the pseudogene TRBV3-2) and TRBJ2-7, with 12 bases lining up with TRBD2. Here the sequenced sample was peripheral blood, taken 28 days after the second dose of the MenACWY control vaccine. The CDR3 DNA reads as TGTGCCAGCAGCTCTAGCGGGGGGGGAGTCGAGCAGTACTTC. Translation gives CASSSSGGGVEQYF.